This T cell receptor (beta chain) was identified during a study of T cell changes during pregnancy in multiple sclerosis. The protocol was immunoSEQ multiplex PCR, while the TCRdb copy is restricted to in-frame clones and leaves out a portion. The data hold around 95,000 clones, with around 94% observed a single time. This clone appeared once. CDR1 is MNHEY and CDR2 is SVGAGI in the germline V gene. The V end lost 5 bases, the J end lost 7 bases, and 14 bases lay between the germline ends. The CDR3 spans 13 residues. The V and J genes are TRBV6-5 and TRBJ1-2; TRBD1 is a possible D gene (6 bases). The sequence came from a female donor in good health, enrolled as a control in a pregnancy study. The source was peripheral blood, collected after pregnancy. This CDR3 reads CASSEQGDGGYTF. The CDR3 bases are TGTGCCAGCAGTGAACAGGGAGACGGTGGCTACACCTTC.